The clone carrying this T cell receptor beta chain was counted many times. Its antigen is unidentified. V trimming: 4 bases; J trimming: 0 bases; junction bases outside the gene matches: 2. The CDR3 sequence is 15 residues long. Germline values: CDR1 SQVTM, CDR2 ANQGSEA. The source of the sample is a study of post-analysis software for immune sequencing data. Study-wide points: In patients, five TRBV segments were more frequent than in controls, with TRBV5-6, TRBV5-1 and TRBV20-1 among them.

Prepared libraries of TCR beta cDNA carried unique molecular identifiers. A single record per CDR3 protein comes from TCRdb applying MiXCR to the PCR reads. The data contain about 260,000 distinct CDR3 sequences, 35% to 40% of them singletons. This clonotype was obtained from a girl between 5 and 17 years old with multiple sclerosis. Sequenced material: blood. The chain recombines TRBV29-1 with TRBJ2-6, with 8 bases matching TRBD1. This CDR3 is CSVATGDSGANVLTF. In DNA, the CDR3 is TGCAGCGTTGCGACAGGGGACTCTGGGGCCAACGTCCTGACTTTC. The entire variable domain, with the rest obtained from reference TRBV29-1 and TRBJ2-6, is as follows: SAVISQKPSRDICQRGTSLTIQCQVDSQVTMMFWYRQQPGQSLTLIATANQGSEATYESGFVIDKFPISRPNLTFSTLTVSNMSPEDSSIYLCSVATGDSGANVLTFGAGSRLTVL.